The rows below give T cell receptor beta chains drawn from one sample of a study of blood T cells in healthy people across ages. TCRdb redid the calling of the 5' RACE reads with MiXCR, one entry per CDR3 protein. Among around 2 million distinct CDR3 sequences, 30% to 40% were seen once, and the ten largest hold about 21%. Source material: blood. The receptor source for this set is a human donor in good health. Both conserved end residues are part of each CDR3. The D gene is left open where the match is weak.

>TRBD1|TRBV29-1|TRBJ2-5
CSGGQPQETQYF
>NA|TRBV20-1|NA
CSASRALILQETQYF
>NA|TRBV12-3/TRBV12-4|TRBJ2-1
CASSYVGPEQFF
>TRBD1|TRBV6-1|TRBJ1-5
CASRQGAFREQPQHF
>TRBD2|TRBV15|TRBJ2-5
CATSRAGGPETQYF
>NA|TRBV9|TRBJ1-2
CASSVSGVGGYTF
>NA|TRBV4-3|TRBJ1-2
CASSQDRYTGLNGYTF
>NA|TRBV4-3|TRBJ2-5
CASSQGLVIGQETQYF
>NA|TRBV29-1|TRBJ2-1
CSVEAQGYYNEQFF
>TRBD1|TRBV7-8|TRBJ2-1
CASSPVRQGRNEQFF
>NA|TRBV7-2|TRBJ1-2
CASSSGPYYSYTF
>TRBD2|TRBV9|TRBJ2-3
CASSSPGGGQYF
>TRBD1|TRBV7-2|TRBJ1-6
CASSLVWDRGEGSPLHF
>TRBD1|TRBV7-2|TRBJ1-2
CASSLYRGLTTNYGYTF
>NA|TRBV3-1|TRBJ1-4
CASSHWDSGEEKLFF
>NA|TRBV6-5|TRBJ2-6
CASSPSFPGANVLTF
>NA|TRBV7-2|TRBJ2-3
CASSLNVGDTQYF
>TRBD1|TRBV29-1|TRBJ2-7
CSVEGGTGGYEQYF
>TRBD1|TRBV5-5|TRBJ2-7
CASSWIGQGAYEQYF
>NA|TRBV14|TRBJ2-1
CASHWGMGSYNEQFF
>NA|TRBV13|TRBJ2-4
CASSETGPQNIQYF
>NA|TRBV28|TRBJ2-7
CASIQGDNSYEQYF
>NA|TRBV10-3|TRBJ2-5
CAISAQGGVSETQYF
>NA|TRBV7-2|TRBJ2-1
CASSSAEGGNEQFF
>TRBD1|TRBV15|TRBJ2-7
CATSRSGTGGYEQYF
>NA|TRBV29-1|TRBJ1-3
CSATVGGSYSGNTIYF
>NA|TRBV12-3/TRBV12-4|NA
CASSLFWETQYF
>NA|TRBV20-1|TRBJ1-1
CSARLNAGTLNTEAFF
>NA|TRBV24-1|TRBJ2-7
CATSEGSYEQYF
>TRBD2|TRBV20-1|NA
CSASVSGVSYEQYF
>NA|TRBV28|TRBJ1-5
CASSLPLGNQPQHF
>NA|TRBV4-1|TRBJ1-2
CASSQDIGVHYGYTF
>NA|TRBV6-2/TRBV6-3|TRBJ2-3
CASSPEEGFTDTQYF
>TRBD1|TRBV7-3|TRBJ1-1
CASSPRTGGSLTEAFF
>TRBD1|TRBV20-1|TRBJ1-5
CSAGPGTGGDLSNQPQHF
>NA|TRBV20-1|TRBJ2-5
CSASRDSSLEQYF
>NA|TRBV27|TRBJ2-5
CASSLSWRYQETQYF
>NA|TRBV29-1|TRBJ2-3
CSVTTTDTQYF
>NA|TRBV4-2|TRBJ1-2
CASSQEPTEPYGYTF
>NA|TRBV5-1|TRBJ1-1
CASSLNGGANTEAFF
>NA|TRBV7-8|TRBJ2-3
CASSPSARRRAGDTQYF
>NA|TRBV20-1|TRBJ2-1
CSARDQVAATYNEQFF
>NA|TRBV6-5|TRBJ1-3
CASNPQGPANTIYF
>NA|TRBV4-1|TRBJ2-5
CASSQVPGSQETQYF
>NA|TRBV20-1|TRBJ1-6
CSARAAGWNPPLHF
>NA|TRBV12-3/TRBV12-4|TRBJ1-1
CASTKSGHLAEAFF
>TRBD1|TRBV2|NA
CASSEATGFYEQYF
>NA|TRBV3-1|TRBJ2-3
CASSKSGATDTQYF
>NA|TRBV7-2|TRBJ2-5
CASSPRQRETQYF
>NA|TRBV29-1|TRBJ1-2
CSVEDRDEMGYTF
>NA|TRBV7-2|TRBJ1-2
CASSFSPNPSNYGYTF
>NA|TRBV28|TRBJ2-3
CASSLMRGSAGTDTQYF
>NA|TRBV9|TRBJ2-3
CASSPGSAAETLYF
>TRBD1|TRBV4-2|TRBJ1-2
CASSLASRGQEDGYTF
>TRBD1|TRBV10-3|TRBJ1-1
CAITPGQGRNSEAFF
>NA|TRBV7-8|TRBJ1-1
CASGVYNTEAFF
>NA|TRBV12-3/TRBV12-4|TRBJ1-5
CASSFLGTQPQHF
>TRBD1|TRBV10-3|NA
CAIRRQGFYNEQYF
>NA|TRBV10-3|TRBJ2-7
CAISESLAFHEQYF